This T cell receptor beta chain was found in a study of beta chain features in type 1 diabetes. Study details: Healthy donors resembled patients in age, gender and cell yields.

About this clone: Its antigen is still unknown.

V lost 4 bases and J lost 4, with 9 bases in between. From germline, CDR1 is GTSNPN and CDR2 SVGIG (reference sequence). The CDR3 has 12 residues. Isolated RNA was reverse transcribed in full, so expressed TCRB transcripts were sequenced. Sequencing was performed with immunoSEQ multiplex PCR; in TCRdb, only in-frame clones are kept and a portion is missing. The sample lists roughly 500,000 clones, approximately 30% occurring once. Findings and caveats of the study: When VDJ junctions were examined, type 1 diabetes patients showed fewer insertions and more deletions.

In total, each donor contributed a single heparinised blood draw that averaged around 0.12 L. Specimen: naive CD4+ T cells from blood. The gene calls are TRBV30 and TRBJ2-3, with unresolved D. The clonotype originates from a man aged 18 to 29 in good health. The CDR3 region is CAWTNIPDTQYF. The CDR3 DNA reads as TGTGCCTGGACCAATATCCCAGATACGCAGTATTTT.